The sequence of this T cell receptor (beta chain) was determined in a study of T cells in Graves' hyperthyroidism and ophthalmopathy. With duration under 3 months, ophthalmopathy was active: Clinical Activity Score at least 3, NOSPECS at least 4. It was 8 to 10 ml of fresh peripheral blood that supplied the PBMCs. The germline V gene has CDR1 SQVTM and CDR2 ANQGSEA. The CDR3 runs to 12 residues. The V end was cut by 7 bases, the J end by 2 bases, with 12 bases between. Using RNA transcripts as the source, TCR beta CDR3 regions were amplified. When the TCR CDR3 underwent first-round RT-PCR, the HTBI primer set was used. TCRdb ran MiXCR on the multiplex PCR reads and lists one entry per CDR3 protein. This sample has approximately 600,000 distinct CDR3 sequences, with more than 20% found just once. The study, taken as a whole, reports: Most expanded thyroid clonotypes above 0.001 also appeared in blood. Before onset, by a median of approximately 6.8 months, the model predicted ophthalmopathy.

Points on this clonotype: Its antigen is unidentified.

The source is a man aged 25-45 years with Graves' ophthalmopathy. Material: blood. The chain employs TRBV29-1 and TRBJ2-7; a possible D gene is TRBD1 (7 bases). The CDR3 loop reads CSGQGEAYEQYF. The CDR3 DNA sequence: TGCAGCGGCCAGGGGGAGGCCTACGAGCAGTACTTC.